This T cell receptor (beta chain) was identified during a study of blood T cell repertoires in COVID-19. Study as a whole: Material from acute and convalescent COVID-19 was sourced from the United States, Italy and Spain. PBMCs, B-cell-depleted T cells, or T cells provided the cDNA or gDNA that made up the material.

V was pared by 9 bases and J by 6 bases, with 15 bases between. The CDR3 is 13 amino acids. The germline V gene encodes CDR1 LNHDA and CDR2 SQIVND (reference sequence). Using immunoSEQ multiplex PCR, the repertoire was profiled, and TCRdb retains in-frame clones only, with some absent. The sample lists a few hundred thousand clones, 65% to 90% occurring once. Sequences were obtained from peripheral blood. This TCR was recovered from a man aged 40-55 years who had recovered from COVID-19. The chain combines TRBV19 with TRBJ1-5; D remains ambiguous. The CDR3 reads CASSESISQPQHF. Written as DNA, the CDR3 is TGTGCCAGCTCAGAATCCATATCTCAGCCCCAGCATTTT.